Reported below is one T cell receptor beta chain. Its cognate antigen is unknown. Germline V gene sequence: CDR1 LNHNV, CDR2 YYDKDF (reference sequence). The CDR3 sequence is 12 residues long. Trimming took 3 bases from V and 4 from J, leaving 7 bases between them. The data derive from a study of T cell repertoires in cytomegalovirus infection. Study overall: It was the public TCR beta signatures that indicated both CMV infection and matching HLA type.

The study's findings and limits: CMV carriers having the relevant HLA were flagged by cumulative public TCR beta family frequency. Within the response measured ex vivo, HLA-C-restricted CMV-specific TCR beta clonotypes were dominant.

TCRdb reprocessed the reads via MiXCR and lists one record per CDR3 protein. The sample carries about 680,000 distinct CDR3 sequences, about 24% recorded once. The clonotype was recovered from a human donor in good health (CMV status not recorded). Some clones in this sample may be carry-over from other donors' samples. The gene calls are TRBV15 and TRBJ2-7; D unresolved. Input material: CD8+ T cells from PBMCs. CDR3: CATSSDLYEQYF. CDR3 bases: TGTGCCACCAGCAGCGACTTGTACGAGCAGTACTTC.